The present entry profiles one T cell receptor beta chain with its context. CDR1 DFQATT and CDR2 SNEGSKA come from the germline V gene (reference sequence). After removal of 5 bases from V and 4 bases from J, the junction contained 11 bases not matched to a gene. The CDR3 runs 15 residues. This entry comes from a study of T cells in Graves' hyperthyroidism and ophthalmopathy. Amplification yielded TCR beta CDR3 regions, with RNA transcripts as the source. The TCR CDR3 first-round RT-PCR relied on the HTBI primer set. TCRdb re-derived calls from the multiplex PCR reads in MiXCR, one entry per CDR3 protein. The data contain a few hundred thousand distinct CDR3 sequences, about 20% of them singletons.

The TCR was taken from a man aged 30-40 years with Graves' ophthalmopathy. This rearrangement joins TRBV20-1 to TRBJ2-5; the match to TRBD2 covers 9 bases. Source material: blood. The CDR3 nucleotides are TGCAGTGCTCGCGGGGCGGGAGGGGCCGGAGAGACCCAGTACTTC. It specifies CSARGAGGAGETQYF.